These 21 T cell receptor beta chains share one sample of origin, sequenced in a study of blood T cell repertoires in COVID-19. The protocol was immunoSEQ multiplex PCR, while the TCRdb copy is restricted to in-frame clones and leaves out a portion. This table has more than 70,000 clones, roughly four fifths appearing once. The sample taken for sequencing was peripheral blood. The receptors stem from a human donor in a cohort sampled during active COVID-19.

The V call is TRBV28, the J call TRBJ1-2; a weak D match, TRBD1 (6 bases). CDR3 length: 14 amino acids. The germline V gene has CDR1 MDHEN and CDR2 SYDVKM. Trimming took 4 bases from V and 2 from J, leaving 11 bases between them. CDR3 amino acids: CASSSSTGNYGYTF. DNA of the CDR3: TGTGCCAGCAGTTCCTCCACAGGGAACTATGGCTACACCTTC.

The genes are TRBV6-5 and TRBJ1-3; maybe TRBD1 (6 bases). The CDR3 totals 14 residues. The germline V gene has CDR1 MNHEY and CDR2 SVGAGI. V lost 5 bases and J 2 bases, leaving 10 bases between the germline ends. CDR3 loop: CASSPGAPGNTIYF. The CDR3 DNA is TGTGCCAGCAGTCCAGGGGCGCCTGGAAACACCATATATTTT.

This clone appeared a single time. V and J are TRBV27 and TRBJ1-2; TRBD1 matches at 9 bases. The length of the CDR3 is 16 residues. The V segment lost 3 bases and the J segment 0 bases; nucleotides outside the gene matches: 5. The germline V gene has CDR1 MNHEY and CDR2 SMNVEV (reference sequence). CDR3 DNA sequence: TGTGCCAGCAGTTTCTCGGGGACAGGGTCTAACTATGGCTACACCTTC. Encoded protein: CASSFSGTGSNYGYTF.

The chain employs TRBV7-8 and TRBJ1-3; D unclear. CDR3 length: 13 amino acids. The V gene's germline CDR1 is SGHVS and CDR2 FQNEAQ. V lost 3 bases to trimming and J lost 0 bases, with 3 bases between them. CDR3 sequence: CASSFGSGNTIYF. CDR3 nucleotides: TGTGCCAGCAGCTTCGGCTCTGGAAACACCATATATTTT.

CDR3 loop: CASSFDRAGTQYF. The CDR3, as DNA: TGTGCCAGCAGTTTCGACAGGGCCGGGACCCAGTACTTC. This chain connects TRBV6-5 to TRBJ2-5; TRBD1 matches at 7 bases. CDR1 is MNHEY, CDR2 SVGAGI, per germline. The J segment lost 7 bases and the V segment lost 4 bases, leaving 6 bases of the junction unmatched. This CDR3 has 13 residues.

This sequence joins TRBV3-1 (or the pseudogene TRBV3-2) and TRBJ1-2; D call uncertain. Germline CDR1 and CDR2: LGHDT and YNNKEL (reference sequence). With 1 base removed from V and 3 bases from J, the gap between germline ends came to 6 bases. The CDR3 is 13 residues long. The CDR3 sequence is CASSQVGYYGYTF. CDR3 nucleotide sequence: TGTGCCAGCAGCCAAGTGGGCTACTATGGCTACACCTTC.

This clone occurred many times. The chain employs TRBV5-4 and TRBJ2-5; the D gene is possibly TRBD2 (7 bases). Germline-derived CDR1 and CDR2 are SGHNT and YYREEE (reference sequence). V gave up 2 bases and J gave up 1 base, with 12 bases separating them. The length of the CDR3 is 15 residues. CDR3 nucleotide sequence: TGTGCCAGCAGCTTAGTGGGAGGGGGCCAAGAGACCCAGTACTTC. It codes for CASSLVGGGQETQYF.

The chain employs TRBV7-6 and TRBJ1-2, with D maybe TRBD1 (6 bases). This CDR3 contains 14 residues. Germline V gene lookup returns CDR1 SGHVS and CDR2 FNYEAQ. The V and J ends lost 4 bases and 7 bases respectively, with 16 bases between them. CDR3 in DNA: TGTGCCAGCAGCTGGGGCCCCGGGACAAGTGGCTACACCTTC. It translates to CASSWGPGTSGYTF. Supplemented by reference TRBV7-6 and TRBJ1-2, the full variable domain reads GAGVSQSPRYKVTKRGQDVALRCDPISGHVSLYWYRQALGQGPEFLTYFNYEAQQDKSGLPNDRFSAERPEGSISTLTIQRTEQRDSAMYRCASSWGPGTSGYTFGSGTRLTVV.

The chain combines TRBV6-1 with TRBJ1-3; D gene uncertain. The CDR3 covers 16 residues. Trimming took off 0 bases at V and 0 bases at J, with 9 bases between the two ends. Germline values: CDR1 MNHNS, CDR2 SASEGT. The chain's CDR3 is CASSEAVTASGNTIYF. Written as DNA, the CDR3 is TGTGCCAGCAGTGAAGCGGTCACAGCCTCTGGAAACACCATATATTTT.

The chain recombines TRBV25-1 with TRBJ2-1; TRBD1 aligns across 9 bases. CDR3 length: 16 amino acids. The V and J ends lost 5 bases and 4 bases, in that order; junction bases with no gene match: 9. The germline gives CDR1 MGHDK, CDR2 SYGVNS. CDR3 DNA: TGTGCCAGCAGTTTAACAGGGGGCGGAGGGTACAATGAGCAGTTCTTC. Its translation is CASSLTGGGGYNEQFF. Together with reference TRBV25-1 and TRBJ2-1, the CDR3 gives the full variable domain: EADIYQTPRYLVIGTGKKITLECSQTMGHDKMYWYQQDPGMELHLIHYSYGVNSTEKGDLSSESTVSRIRTEHFPLTLESARPSHTSQYLCASSLTGGGGYNEQFFGPGTRLTVL.

The CDR3 DNA sequence: TGTGCCAGCAGCTCCCGAGCAGGGGGCACTGAAGCTTTCTTT. This codes for CASSSRAGGTEAFF. The chain uses TRBV7-3 and TRBJ1-1; 7 bases are shared with TRBD1. Unmatched junction bases numbered 6, after V lost 4 bases and J lost 4 bases. This CDR3 spans 14 amino acids. Germline loops: CDR1 SGHTA, CDR2 FQGTGA.

The J gene is TRBJ2-1, the V gene TRBV4-1; D is unresolved. Germline V gene sequence: CDR1 MGHRA, CDR2 YSYEKL. V was pared by 1 base and J by 6 bases, with 10 bases between. CDR3 length equals 14 residues. The chain's CDR3 is CASSQVYYSNEQFF. In DNA, the CDR3 is TGCGCCAGCAGCCAAGTATATTACTCCAATGAGCAGTTCTTC.

This clone was detected once. V gene TRBV6-6 combines with J gene TRBJ2-1; a possible D gene is TRBD2 (6 bases). This CDR3 comprises 13 residues. The germline V gene encodes CDR1 MNHNY and CDR2 SVGAGI (reference sequence). The CDR3 sequence: CATTGVAANEQFF. CDR3 bases: TGTGCTACAACCGGAGTAGCGGCCAATGAGCAGTTCTTC.

The rearrangement uses TRBV27 and TRBJ2-3; 7 bases match TRBD2. With V trimmed by 4 bases and J by 3 bases, 10 bases remained unmatched. Germline V gene sequence: CDR1 MNHEY, CDR2 SMNVEV (reference sequence). This CDR3 region has 16 residues. CDR3 in amino acids: CASSSGLGRSTDTQYF. CDR3 nucleotides: TGTGCCAGCAGTTCCGGACTAGGGAGGTCGACAGATACGCAGTATTTT.

The V gene is TRBV6-1, the J gene TRBJ1-3, with D maybe TRBD1 (5 bases). The germline V and J ends were trimmed by 2 bases and 0 bases, with 14 bases remaining between them. Germline V gene sequence: CDR1 MNHNS, CDR2 SASEGT. The CDR3 loop spans 17 amino acids. The CDR3 nucleotides are TGTGCCAGCAGTGAATCGGGGGGACTGAGCTCTGGAAACACCATATATTTT. It codes for CASSESGGLSSGNTIYF.

The chain recombines TRBV7-3 with TRBJ2-1, with 7 bases identical to TRBD2. The germline CDR1 and CDR2 sequences are SGHTA and FQGTGA. V lost 2 bases and J lost 4; bases outside the gene matches: 5. There are 15 residues in the CDR3. The CDR3: CASSLRVAGYNEQFF. In DNA, the CDR3 is TGTGCCAGCAGCTTACGAGTAGCGGGTTACAATGAGCAGTTCTTC.

V usage is TRBV4-1 and J usage is TRBJ1-4; 8 nucleotides agree with TRBD1. V shed 0 bases and J 0 bases; nucleotides not matched to a gene: 9. Germline CDR1 and CDR2: MGHRA and YSYEKL. This CDR3 has 19 amino acids. The CDR3 sequence is CASSQEYRGSGATNEKLFF. As DNA, the CDR3 is TGCGCCAGCAGCCAAGAATACAGGGGGTCCGGTGCAACTAATGAAAAACTGTTTTTT.

The chain combines TRBV6-5 with TRBJ1-1; TRBD1 matches at 8 bases. The germline gives CDR1 MNHEY, CDR2 SVGAGI. V shed 6 bases and J 5 bases; nucleotides not matched to a gene: 8. There are 14 residues in the CDR3. The CDR3 loop reads CASRIGQGRTEAFF. In DNA form, the CDR3 reads TGTGCCAGCAGAATAGGACAGGGACGAACTGAAGCTTTCTTT.

Concerning this clone: Different DNA sequences within this sample yield the same CDR3. This chain links TRBV5-1 with TRBJ1-1; no clear D gene. V lost 0 bases, J lost 1 base, and 7 bases lay in between. The CDR3 length is 14 residues. Looked up from germline, CDR1 is SGHRS and CDR2 is YFSETQ. The CDR3 DNA reads TGCGCCAGCAGCTTGGCCGCAGGGAACACTGAAGCTTTCTTT. Protein sequence: CASSLAAGNTEAFF.

In its sample, this clone was seen once. V gene TRBV12-5 combines with J gene TRBJ1-3, with D uncertain. The CDR3 extends over 14 amino acids. Germline V lookup: CDR1 LGHNT, CDR2 FRNRAP. Trimming took off 5 bases at V and 0 bases at J, with 8 bases between the two ends. CDR3: CASGLSDSGNTIYF. CDR3 in DNA: TGTGCTAGTGGTCTGAGTGACTCTGGAAACACCATATATTTT. The full variable domain, with the rest looked up from reference TRBV12-5 and TRBJ1-3, is DARVTQTPRHKVTEMGQEVTMRCQPILGHNTVFWYRQTMMQGLELLAYFRNRAPLDDSGMPKDRFSAEMPDATLATLKIQPSEPRDSAVYFCASGLSDSGNTIYFGEGSWLTVV.

The chain employs TRBV2 and TRBJ1-3, with 10 bases matching TRBD1. Germline CDR1 reads SNHLY; CDR2 reads FYNNEI. The V and J ends lost 7 bases and 1 base, in that order; junction bases with no gene match: 7. This CDR3 has 16 residues. CDR3 amino acids: CASIGDRGPSGNTIYF. CDR3 sequence (DNA): TGTGCCAGCATTGGGGACAGGGGACCTTCTGGAAACACCATATATTTT.